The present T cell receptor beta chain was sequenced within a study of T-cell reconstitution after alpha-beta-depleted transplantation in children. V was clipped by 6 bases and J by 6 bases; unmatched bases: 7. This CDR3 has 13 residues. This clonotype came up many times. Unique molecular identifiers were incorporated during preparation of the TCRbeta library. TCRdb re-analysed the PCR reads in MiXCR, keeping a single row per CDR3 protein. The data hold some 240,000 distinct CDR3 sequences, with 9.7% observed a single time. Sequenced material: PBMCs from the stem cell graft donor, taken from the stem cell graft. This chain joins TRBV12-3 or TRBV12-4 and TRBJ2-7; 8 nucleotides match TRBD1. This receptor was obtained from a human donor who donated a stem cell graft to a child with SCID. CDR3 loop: CASSRQGIFEQYF. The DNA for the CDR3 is TGTGCCAGCAGCCGACAGGGGATCTTCGAGCAGTACTTC.